This T cell receptor beta chain emerged from a study of blood T cell dynamics during melanoma immunotherapy. The wider study: First-line therapy was either pembrolizumab or nivolumab with ipilimumab for metastatic melanoma. Study-wide findings and caveats: The most clonal sorted CD8+ subset, immune-effector cells, was closest to cell-free DNA CDR3 sequences. The study could not tell melanoma-specific clones from general immune activation.

Worth noting for this clone: What it recognizes is unknown.

The repertoire was sequenced with immunoSEQ multiplex PCR; TCRdb's copy has only in-frame clones and lacks some. The repertoire holds more than 10,000 clones, around 90% seen once, with roughly 0.19% in the top ten. Time point here: week 3, after first cycle of checkpoint inhibitor. The TCR was taken from a human donor with melanoma. Specimen: effector memory CD8+ T cells from blood, collected from a patient treated with checkpoint blockade.

CDR3 nucleotide sequence: TGTGCCAGCAGCCTTGCCTTAATTTCGGGAACTGAAGCTTTCTTT. Translation: CASSLALISGTEAFF. This sequence joins TRBV11-2 and TRBJ1-1, with D unclear. Germline V gives CDR1 SGHAT, CDR2 FQNNGV. This CDR3 has 15 residues. Trimming shortened V by 5 bases and J by 5 bases, and 18 bases separated the two germline ends.